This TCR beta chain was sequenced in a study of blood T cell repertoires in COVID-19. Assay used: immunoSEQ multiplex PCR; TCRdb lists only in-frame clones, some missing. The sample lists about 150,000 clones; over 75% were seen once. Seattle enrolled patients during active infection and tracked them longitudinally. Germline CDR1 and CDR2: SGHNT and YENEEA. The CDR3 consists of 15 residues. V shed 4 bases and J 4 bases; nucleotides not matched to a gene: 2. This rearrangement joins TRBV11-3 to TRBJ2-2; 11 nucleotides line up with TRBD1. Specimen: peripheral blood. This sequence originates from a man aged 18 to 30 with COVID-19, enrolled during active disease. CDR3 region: CASSSGTGGTGELFF. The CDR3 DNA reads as TGTGCCAGCAGCTCCGGGACAGGGGGCACCGGGGAGCTGTTTTTT.